Each of the 11 T cell receptor beta chains below was sequenced from the same sample in a study of blood T cells in healthy people across ages. Sample-barcoded 5' priming and a J-beta primer mix drove a second PCR of about 6 to 12 cycles. Each CDR3 protein is one row after TCRdb ran MiXCR on the 5' RACE reads. The table shows fewer than 1 million distinct CDR3 sequences, with approximately 48% occurring only once. The sequencing input was blood. All receptors come from a man aged 55 to 69 in good health.

The gene calls are TRBV18 and TRBJ2-1; D is uncertain. This CDR3 region has 13 residues. In germline, CDR1 is KGHSH, CDR2 LQKENI. The V end was cut by 2 bases, the J end by 5 bases, with 7 bases between. CDR3 sequence: CASSPSRNNEQFF. CDR3 nucleotide sequence: TGTGCCAGCTCACCATCCAGGAACAATGAGCAGTTCTTC.

The sample holds a few counts of this clonotype. J is TRBJ1-2 and V is TRBV7-2, with D perhaps TRBD1 (5 bases). CDR1 is SGHTA, CDR2 FQGNSA, per germline. The CDR3 loop spans 13 amino acids. Deletions cut 2 bases from V and 4 bases from J, with 8 bases between. The CDR3 reads CASSLPGPYGYTF. CDR3 nucleotides: TGTGCCAGCAGCTTACCGGGACCCTATGGCTACACCTTC.

This clonotype was found many times. The CDR3 DNA reads TGTGCCAGCAGCCGGGGACTAGCAGAAGAGACCCAGTACTTC. Translation gives CASSRGLAEETQYF. This chain uses TRBV7-9 with TRBJ2-5, with TRBD2 matching over 9 bases. Unmatched junction bases numbered 4, after V lost 5 bases and J lost 3 bases. In germline, CDR1 is SEHNR, CDR2 FQNEAQ (reference sequence). The CDR3 is 14 residues long. Filled out from reference TRBV7-9 and TRBJ2-5, the complete variable domain reads DTGVSQNPRHKITKRGQNVTFRCDPISEHNRLYWYRQTLGQGPEFLTYFQNEAQLEKSRLLSDRFSAERPKGSFSTLEIQRTEQGDSAMYLCASSRGLAEETQYFGPGTRLLVL.

This clonotype was picked up many times. CDR3 bases: TGTGCCAGCAGCCAAGCCTCCTACGAGCAGTACTTC. Translation: CASSQASYEQYF. The chain uses TRBV3-1 and TRBJ2-7; D uncertain. Germline values: CDR1 LGHDT, CDR2 YNNKEL (reference sequence). V lost 1 base to trimming and J lost 0 bases, with 1 base between them. This CDR3 comprises 12 residues.

V gene TRBV27 combines with J gene TRBJ2-2; D possibly corresponds to TRBD2 (5 bases). Germline loops: CDR1 MNHEY, CDR2 SMNVEV (reference sequence). V gave up 2 bases and J gave up 7 bases, with 8 bases separating them. The CDR3 runs to 13 residues. The CDR3 sequence is CASSLGGFGELFF. The CDR3 DNA reads TGTGCCAGCAGTTTAGGCGGGTTCGGGGAGCTGTTTTTT.

The chain recombines TRBV20-1 with TRBJ2-1; 12 bases map to TRBD2. CDR1 is DFQATT and CDR2 is SNEGSKA in the germline V gene (reference sequence). Germline trimming cut 6 bases from V and 0 bases from J; bases unmatched to any gene: 6. The CDR3 has 16 amino acids. The CDR3 DNA reads as TGCAGTGCCTACCTAGCGGGGGGGAGCTCCTACAATGAGCAGTTCTTC. This gives the protein CSAYLAGGSSYNEQFF.

The chain carries TRBV29-1 and TRBJ1-1; no reliable D call. The V gene lost 5 bases and the J gene lost 6 bases, with 19 bases spanning the gap. The V gene's germline CDR1 is SQVTM and CDR2 ANQGSEA. This CDR3 has 14 amino acids. Here the CDR3 reads CSVRPAVSGAEAFF. CDR3 bases: TGCAGCGTTCGGCCAGCCGTGTCTGGGGCTGAAGCTTTCTTT.

The rearrangement uses TRBV29-1 and TRBJ1-1; tentative D call: TRBD1 (5 bases). The V gene's germline CDR1 is SQVTM and CDR2 ANQGSEA. The V gene lost 4 bases and the J gene lost 3 bases, with 12 bases spanning the gap. CDR3 size: 13 residues. This chain's CDR3 is CSVARGTHTEAFF. CDR3 bases: TGCAGCGTTGCACGAGGGACCCACACTGAAGCTTTCTTT.

The chain uses TRBV7-3 and TRBJ1-2, with unresolved D. The germline V gene encodes CDR1 SGHTA and CDR2 FQGTGA. This CDR3 is 14 amino acids long. V lost 3 bases to trimming and J lost 0 bases, with 8 bases between them. CDR3 amino acids: CASSLDGANYGYTF. In DNA form, the CDR3 reads TGTGCCAGCAGCTTGGACGGAGCTAACTATGGCTACACCTTC.

The chain joins TRBV12-3 or TRBV12-4 to TRBJ1-1, with unresolved D. The CDR3 runs 12 residues. Trimming pared 8 bases from V and 0 bases from J, leaving 7 bases between. The CDR3 loop reads CASQQMNTEAFF. As DNA, the CDR3 is TGTGCCAGCCAACAGATGAACACTGAAGCTTTCTTT.

This clonotype was counted a few times. The chain joins TRBV20-1 to TRBJ2-7; unclear D gene. Germline values: CDR1 DFQATT, CDR2 SNEGSKA (reference sequence). The CDR3 loop spans 15 amino acids. V was shortened by 6 bases and J by 3 bases, with 21 bases between the two germline ends. Here the CDR3 reads CSARLPSGRLYEQYF. Here the CDR3 DNA reads TGCAGTGCCAGACTTCCTTCCGGGCGGCTCTACGAGCAGTACTTC.